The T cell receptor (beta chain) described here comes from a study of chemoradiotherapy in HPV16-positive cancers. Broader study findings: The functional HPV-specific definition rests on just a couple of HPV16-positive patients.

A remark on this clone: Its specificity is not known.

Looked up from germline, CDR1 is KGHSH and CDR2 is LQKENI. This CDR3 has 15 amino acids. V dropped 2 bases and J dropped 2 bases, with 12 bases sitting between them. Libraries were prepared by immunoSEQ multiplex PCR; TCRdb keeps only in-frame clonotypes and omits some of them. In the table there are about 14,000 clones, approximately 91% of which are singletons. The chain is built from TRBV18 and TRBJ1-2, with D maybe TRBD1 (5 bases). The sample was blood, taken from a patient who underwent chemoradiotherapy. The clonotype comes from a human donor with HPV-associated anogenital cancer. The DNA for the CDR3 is TGTGCCAGCTCACCAGGGGCAGGCATGAACTATGGCTACACCTTC. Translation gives CASSPGAGMNYGYTF.